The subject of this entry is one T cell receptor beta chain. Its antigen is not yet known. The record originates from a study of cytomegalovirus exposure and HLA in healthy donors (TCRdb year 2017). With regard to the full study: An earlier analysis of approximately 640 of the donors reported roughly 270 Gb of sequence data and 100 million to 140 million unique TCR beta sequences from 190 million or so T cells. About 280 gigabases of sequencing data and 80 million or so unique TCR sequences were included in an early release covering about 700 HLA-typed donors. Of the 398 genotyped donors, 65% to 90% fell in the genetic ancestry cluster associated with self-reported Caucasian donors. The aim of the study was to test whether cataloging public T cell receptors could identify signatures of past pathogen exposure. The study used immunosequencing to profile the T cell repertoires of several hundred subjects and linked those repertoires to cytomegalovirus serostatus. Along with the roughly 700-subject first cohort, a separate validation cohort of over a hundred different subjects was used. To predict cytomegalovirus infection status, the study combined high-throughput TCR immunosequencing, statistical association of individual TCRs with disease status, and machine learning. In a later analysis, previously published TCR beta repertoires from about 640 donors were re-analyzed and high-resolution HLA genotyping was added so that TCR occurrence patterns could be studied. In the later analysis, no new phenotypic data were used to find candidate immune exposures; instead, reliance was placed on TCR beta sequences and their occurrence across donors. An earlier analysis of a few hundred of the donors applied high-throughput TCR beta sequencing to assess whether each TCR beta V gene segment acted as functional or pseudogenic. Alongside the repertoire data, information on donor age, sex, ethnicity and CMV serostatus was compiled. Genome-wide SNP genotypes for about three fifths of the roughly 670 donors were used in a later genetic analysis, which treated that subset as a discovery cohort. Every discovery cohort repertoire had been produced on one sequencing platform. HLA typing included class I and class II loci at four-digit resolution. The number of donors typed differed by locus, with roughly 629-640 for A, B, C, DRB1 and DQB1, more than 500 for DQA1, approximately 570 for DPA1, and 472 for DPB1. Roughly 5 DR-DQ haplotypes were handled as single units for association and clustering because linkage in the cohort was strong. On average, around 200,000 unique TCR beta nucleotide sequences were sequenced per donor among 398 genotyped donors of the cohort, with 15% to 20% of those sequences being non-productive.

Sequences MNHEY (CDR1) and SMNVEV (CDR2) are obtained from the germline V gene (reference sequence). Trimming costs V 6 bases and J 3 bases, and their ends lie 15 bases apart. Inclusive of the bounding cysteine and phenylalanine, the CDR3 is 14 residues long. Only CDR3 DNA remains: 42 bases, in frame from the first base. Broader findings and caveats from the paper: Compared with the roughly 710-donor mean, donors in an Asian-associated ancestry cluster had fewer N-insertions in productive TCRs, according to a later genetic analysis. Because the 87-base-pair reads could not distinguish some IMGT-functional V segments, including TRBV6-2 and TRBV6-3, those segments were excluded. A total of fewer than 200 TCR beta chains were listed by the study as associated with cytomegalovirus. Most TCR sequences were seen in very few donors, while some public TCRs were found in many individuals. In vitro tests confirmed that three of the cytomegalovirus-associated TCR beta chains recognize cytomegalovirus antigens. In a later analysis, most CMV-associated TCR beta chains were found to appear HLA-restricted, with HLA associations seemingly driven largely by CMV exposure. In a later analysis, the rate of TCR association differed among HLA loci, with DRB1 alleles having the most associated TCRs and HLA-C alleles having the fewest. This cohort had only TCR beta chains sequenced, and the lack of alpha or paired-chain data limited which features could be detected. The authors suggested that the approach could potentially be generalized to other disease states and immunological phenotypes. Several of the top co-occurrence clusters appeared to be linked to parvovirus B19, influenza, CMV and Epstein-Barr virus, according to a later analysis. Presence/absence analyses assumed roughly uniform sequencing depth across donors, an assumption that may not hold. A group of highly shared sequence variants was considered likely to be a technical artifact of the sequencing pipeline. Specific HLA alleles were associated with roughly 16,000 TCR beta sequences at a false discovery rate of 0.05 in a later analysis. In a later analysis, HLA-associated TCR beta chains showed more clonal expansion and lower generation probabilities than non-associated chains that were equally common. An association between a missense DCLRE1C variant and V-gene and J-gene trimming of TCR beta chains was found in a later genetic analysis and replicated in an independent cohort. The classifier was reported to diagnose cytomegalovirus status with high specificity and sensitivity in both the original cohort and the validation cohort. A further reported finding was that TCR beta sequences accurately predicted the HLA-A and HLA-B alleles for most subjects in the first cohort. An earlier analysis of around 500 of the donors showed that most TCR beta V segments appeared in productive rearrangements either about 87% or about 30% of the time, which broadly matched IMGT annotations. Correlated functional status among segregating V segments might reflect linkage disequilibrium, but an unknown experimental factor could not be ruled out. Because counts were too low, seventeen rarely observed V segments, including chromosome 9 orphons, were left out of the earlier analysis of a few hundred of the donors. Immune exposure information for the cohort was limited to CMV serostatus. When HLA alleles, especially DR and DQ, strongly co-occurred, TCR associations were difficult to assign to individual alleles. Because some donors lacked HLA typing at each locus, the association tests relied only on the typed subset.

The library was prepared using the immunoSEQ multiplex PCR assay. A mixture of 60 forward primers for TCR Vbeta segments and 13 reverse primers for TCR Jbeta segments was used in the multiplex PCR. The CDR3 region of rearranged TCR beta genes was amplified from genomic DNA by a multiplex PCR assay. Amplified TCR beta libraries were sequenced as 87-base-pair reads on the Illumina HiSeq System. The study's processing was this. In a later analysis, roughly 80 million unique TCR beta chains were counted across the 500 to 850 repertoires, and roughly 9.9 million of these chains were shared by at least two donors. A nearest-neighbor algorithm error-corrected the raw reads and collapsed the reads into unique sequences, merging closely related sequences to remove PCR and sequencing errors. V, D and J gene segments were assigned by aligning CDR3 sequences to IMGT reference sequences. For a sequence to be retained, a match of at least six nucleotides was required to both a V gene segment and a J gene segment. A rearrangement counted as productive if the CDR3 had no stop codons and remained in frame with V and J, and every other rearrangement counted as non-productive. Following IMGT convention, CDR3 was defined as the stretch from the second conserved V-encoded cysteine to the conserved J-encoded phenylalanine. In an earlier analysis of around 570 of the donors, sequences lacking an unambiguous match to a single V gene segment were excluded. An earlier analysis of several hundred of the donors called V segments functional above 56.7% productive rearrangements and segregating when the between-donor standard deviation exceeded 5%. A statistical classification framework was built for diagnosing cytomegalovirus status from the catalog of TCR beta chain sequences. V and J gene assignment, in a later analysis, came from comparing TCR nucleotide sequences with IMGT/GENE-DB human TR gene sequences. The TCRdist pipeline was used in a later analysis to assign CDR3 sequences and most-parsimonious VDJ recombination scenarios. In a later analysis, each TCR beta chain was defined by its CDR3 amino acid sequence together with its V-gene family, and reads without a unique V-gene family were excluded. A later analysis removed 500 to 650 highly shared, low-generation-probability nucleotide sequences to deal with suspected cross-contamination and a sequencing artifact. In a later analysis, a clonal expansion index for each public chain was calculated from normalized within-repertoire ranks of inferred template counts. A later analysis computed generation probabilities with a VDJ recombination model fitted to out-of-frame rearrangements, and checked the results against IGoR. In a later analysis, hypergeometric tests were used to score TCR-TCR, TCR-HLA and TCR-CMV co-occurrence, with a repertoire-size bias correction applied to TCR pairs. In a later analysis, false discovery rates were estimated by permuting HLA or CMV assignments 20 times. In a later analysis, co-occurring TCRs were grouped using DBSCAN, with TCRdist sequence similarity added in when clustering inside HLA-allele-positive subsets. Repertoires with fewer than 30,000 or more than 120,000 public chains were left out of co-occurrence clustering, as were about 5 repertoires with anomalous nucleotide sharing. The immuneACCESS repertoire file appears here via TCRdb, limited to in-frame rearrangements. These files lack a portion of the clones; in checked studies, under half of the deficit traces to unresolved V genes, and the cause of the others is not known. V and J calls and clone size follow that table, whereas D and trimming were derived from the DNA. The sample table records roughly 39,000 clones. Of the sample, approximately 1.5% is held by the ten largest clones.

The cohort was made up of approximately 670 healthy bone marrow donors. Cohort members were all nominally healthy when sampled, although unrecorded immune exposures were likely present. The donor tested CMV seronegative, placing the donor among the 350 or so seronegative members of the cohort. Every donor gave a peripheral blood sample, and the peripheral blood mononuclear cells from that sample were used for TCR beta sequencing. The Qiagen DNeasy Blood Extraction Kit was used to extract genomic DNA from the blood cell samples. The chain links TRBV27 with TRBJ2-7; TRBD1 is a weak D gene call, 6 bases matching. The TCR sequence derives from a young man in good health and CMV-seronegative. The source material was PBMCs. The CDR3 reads CASSPTLQGYEQYF. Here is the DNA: TGTGCCAGCAGCCCTACCCTACAGGGCTACGAGCAGTACTTC.